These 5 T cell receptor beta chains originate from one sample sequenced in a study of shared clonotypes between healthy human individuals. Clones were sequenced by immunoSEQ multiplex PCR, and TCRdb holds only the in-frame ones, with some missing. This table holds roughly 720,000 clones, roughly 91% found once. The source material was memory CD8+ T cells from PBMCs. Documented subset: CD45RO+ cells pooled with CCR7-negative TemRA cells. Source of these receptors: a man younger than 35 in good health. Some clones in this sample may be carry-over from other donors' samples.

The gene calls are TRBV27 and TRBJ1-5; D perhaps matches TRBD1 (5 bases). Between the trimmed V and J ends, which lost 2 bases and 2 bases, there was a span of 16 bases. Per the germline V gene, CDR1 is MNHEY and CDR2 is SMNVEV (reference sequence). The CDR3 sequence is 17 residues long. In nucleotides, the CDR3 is TGTGCCAGCAGTTTAGATGGAGTCGGAGGGGGCAATCAGCCCCAGCATTTT. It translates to CASSLDGVGGGNQPQHF.

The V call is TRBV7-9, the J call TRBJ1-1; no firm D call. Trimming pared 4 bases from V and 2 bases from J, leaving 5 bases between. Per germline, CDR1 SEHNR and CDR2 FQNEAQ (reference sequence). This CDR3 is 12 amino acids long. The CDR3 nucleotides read TGTGCCAGCAGCTACTTAAACACTGAAGCTTTCTTT. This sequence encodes CASSYLNTEAFF.

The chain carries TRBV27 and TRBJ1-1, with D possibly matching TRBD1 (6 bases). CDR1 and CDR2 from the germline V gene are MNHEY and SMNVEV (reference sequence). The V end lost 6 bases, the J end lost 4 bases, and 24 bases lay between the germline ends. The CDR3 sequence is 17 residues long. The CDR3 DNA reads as TGTGCCAGCAGCGCCCGGGCCTACAGGGTCCCCTTCACTGAAGCTTTCTTT. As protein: CASSARAYRVPFTEAFF.

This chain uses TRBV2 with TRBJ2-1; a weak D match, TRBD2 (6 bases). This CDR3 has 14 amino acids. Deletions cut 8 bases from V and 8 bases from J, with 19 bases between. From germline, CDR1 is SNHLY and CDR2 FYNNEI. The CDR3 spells CASRQPGTFDEQFF. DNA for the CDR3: TGTGCCAGCCGCCAACCGGGGACTTTTGATGAGCAGTTCTTC.

This chain's CDR3 is CASSLSPSYEQYF. The CDR3 nucleotides are TGTGCCAGCAGCTTATCCCCCTCCTACGAGCAGTACTTC. The V call is TRBV7-2, the J call TRBJ2-7; D remains unclear. V was cut by 2 bases and J by 0 bases, with 5 bases left in between. Per the germline V gene, CDR1 is SGHTA and CDR2 is FQGNSA. The CDR3 is 13 residues long.